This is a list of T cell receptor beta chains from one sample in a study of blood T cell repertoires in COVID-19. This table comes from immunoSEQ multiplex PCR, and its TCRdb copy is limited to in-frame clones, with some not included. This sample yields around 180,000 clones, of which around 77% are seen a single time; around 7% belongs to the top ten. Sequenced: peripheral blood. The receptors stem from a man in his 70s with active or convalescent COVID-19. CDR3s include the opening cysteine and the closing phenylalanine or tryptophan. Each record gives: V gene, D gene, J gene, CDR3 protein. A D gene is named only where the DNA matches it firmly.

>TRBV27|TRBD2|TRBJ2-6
CASSLGGAGANVLTF
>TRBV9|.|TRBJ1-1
CASSAGVNTEAFF
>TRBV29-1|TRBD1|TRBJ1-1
CSGQGVLGGTEAFF
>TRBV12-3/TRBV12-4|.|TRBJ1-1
CASRPQQGAEAFF
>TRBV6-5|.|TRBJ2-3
CASSYSRLDTDTQYF
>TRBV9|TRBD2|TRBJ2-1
CASSPRRASGRAGSYNEQFF
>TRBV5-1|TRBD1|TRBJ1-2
CASSRQGNYGYTF
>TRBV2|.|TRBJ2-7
CASEPPLGGGEQYF
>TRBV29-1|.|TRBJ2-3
CSVGNLMSTDTQYF
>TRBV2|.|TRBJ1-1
CASSGTISNTEAFF